The source of this TCR beta chain is a study of blood T cell repertoires in COVID-19. Study as a whole: The United States, Italy and Spain supplied acute and convalescent COVID-19 samples. PBMCs, B-cell-depleted T cells, or T cells were the source of the cDNA or gDNA that made up the material.

Method: immunoSEQ multiplex PCR; TCRdb's copy keeps in-frame clones and lacks some. Among roughly 430,000 clones listed, over 75% were seen once. Participants were aged 18 to 89 years from more than 20 US areas. People in the exposed group encountered a COVID-19 case within 2 weeks before entering the study. The V end lost 4 bases, the J end lost 0 bases, and 10 bases lay between the germline ends. CDR1 SGHRS and CDR2 YFSETQ come from the germline V gene. The CDR3 runs 14 residues. As to this clone: This CDR3 is also generated by other DNA sequences in the sample.

The sample comprised PBMCs or T cells enriched from blood (not recorded which). The genes are TRBV5-1 and TRBJ1-1; a weak D match, TRBD1 (6 bases). The receptor was derived from a woman between 18 and 30 years old who had been exposed to COVID-19. Here the CDR3 DNA reads TGCGCCAGCAGCCCCAGGACAGTGAACACTGAAGCTTTCTTT. This codes for CASSPRTVNTEAFF.